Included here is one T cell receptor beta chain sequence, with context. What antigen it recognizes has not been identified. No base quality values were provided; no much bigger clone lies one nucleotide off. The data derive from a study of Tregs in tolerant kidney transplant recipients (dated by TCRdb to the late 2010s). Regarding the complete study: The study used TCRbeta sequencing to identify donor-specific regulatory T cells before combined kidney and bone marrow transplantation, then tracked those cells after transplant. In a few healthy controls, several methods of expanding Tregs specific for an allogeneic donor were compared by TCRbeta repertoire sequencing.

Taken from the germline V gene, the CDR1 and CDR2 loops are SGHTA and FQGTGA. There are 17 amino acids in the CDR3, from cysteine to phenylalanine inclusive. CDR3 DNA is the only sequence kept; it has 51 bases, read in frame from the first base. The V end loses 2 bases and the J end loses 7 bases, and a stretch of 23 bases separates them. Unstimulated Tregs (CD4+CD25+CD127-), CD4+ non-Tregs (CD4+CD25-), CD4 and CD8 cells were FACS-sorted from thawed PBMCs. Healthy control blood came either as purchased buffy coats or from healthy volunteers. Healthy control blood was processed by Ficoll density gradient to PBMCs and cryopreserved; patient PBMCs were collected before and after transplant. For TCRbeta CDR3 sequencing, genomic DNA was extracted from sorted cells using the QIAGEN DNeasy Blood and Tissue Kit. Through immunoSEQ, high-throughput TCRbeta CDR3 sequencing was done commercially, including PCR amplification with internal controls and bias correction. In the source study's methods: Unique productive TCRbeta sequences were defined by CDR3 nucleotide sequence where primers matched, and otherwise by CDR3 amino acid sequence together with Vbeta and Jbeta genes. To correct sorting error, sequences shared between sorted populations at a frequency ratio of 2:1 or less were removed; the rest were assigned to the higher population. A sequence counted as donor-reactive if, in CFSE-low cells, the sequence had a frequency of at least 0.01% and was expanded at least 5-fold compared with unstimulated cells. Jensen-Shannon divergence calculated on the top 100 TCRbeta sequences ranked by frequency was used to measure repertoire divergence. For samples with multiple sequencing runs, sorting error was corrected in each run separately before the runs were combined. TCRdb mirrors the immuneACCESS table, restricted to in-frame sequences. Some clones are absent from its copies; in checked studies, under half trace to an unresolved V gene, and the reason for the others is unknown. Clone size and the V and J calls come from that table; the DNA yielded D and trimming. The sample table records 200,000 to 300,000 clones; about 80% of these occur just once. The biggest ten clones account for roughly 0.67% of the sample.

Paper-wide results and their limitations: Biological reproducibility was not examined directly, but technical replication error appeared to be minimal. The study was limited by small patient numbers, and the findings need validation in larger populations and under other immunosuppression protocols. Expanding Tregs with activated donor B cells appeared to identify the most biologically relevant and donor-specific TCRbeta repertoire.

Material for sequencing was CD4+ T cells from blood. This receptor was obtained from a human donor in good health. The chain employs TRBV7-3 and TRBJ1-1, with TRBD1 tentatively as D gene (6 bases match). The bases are TGTGCCAGCAGCTTAGCCCCCCGGGGGCGCAAGAAAGATGAAGCTTTCTTT. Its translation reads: CASSLAPRGRKKDEAFF.